This T cell receptor (beta chain) is from a study of T cell responses to AZD1222 COVID-19 vaccine. Turning to the study itself: Doses given second, at about 4 or about 12 weeks, were pooled.

Per the germline V gene, CDR1 is SNHLY and CDR2 is FYNNEI. The CDR3 has 13 residues. Trimming removed 6 bases at V and 0 bases at J, with 8 bases between. Whole-study results and caveats: The repertoires were collected only after the peak T cell response. Seropositive status at baseline applied to only six AZD1222 recipients. CD4 TCRs linked to vaccination spanned spike, dominating at 160-218 and 743-854.

Method: immunoSEQ multiplex PCR; TCRdb's copy keeps in-frame clones and lacks some. The sample consists of 65,000 to 100,000 clones, around 84% of them appearing once. A word on this clone: Its antigen remains unknown.

This chain uses TRBV2 with TRBJ1-2; D perhaps matches TRBD1 (5 bases). The sequence was collected from an adult in good health. Source: peripheral blood, taken on day 0 of AZD1222 vaccination. CDR3 in amino acids: CASSRAANYGYTF. The DNA for the CDR3 is TGTGCCAGCAGCAGGGCCGCTAACTATGGCTACACCTTC. The full variable domain, its missing parts supplied by reference TRBV2 and TRBJ1-2, is EPEVTQTPSHQVTQMGQEVILRCVPISNHLYFYWYRQILGQKVEFLVSFYNNEISEKSEIFDDQFSVERPDGSNFTLKIRSTKLEDSAMYFCASSRAANYGYTFGSGTRLTVV.